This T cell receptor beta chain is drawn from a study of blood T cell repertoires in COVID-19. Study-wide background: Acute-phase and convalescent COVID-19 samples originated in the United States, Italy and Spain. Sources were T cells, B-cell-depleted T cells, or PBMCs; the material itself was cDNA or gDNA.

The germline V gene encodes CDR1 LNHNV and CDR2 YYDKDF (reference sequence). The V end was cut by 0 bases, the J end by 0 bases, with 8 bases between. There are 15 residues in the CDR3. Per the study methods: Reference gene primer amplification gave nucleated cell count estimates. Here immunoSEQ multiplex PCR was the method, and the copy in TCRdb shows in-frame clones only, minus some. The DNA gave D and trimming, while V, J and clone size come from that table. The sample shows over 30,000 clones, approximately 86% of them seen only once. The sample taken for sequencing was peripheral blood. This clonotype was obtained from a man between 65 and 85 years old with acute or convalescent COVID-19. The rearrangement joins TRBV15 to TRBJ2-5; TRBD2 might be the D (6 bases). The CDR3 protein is CATSRDGGNQETQYF. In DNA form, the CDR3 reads TGTGCCACCAGCAGAGATGGGGGGAACCAAGAGACCCAGTACTTC.